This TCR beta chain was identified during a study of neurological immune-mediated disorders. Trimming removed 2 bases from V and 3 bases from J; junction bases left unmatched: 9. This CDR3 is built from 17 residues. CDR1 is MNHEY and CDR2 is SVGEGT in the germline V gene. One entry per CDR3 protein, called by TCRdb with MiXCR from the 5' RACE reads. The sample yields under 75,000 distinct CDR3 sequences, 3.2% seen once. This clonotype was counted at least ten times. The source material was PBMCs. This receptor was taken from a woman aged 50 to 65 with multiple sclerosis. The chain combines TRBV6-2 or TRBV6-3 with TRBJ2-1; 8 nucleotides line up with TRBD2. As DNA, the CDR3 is TGTGCCAGCAGTTACCTGGGGAGCGGGAGTGGCTACAATGAGCAGTTCTTC. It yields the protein CASSYLGSGSGYNEQFF.